Below, 30 T cell receptor beta chains from the same sample are listed, as sequenced in a study of T cell clonality in common variable immunodeficiency. Generated by immunoSEQ multiplex PCR, the TCRdb table keeps only in-frame clones and is missing some. The sample includes approximately 40,000 clones, none of them occurring once. Material for sequencing was peripheral blood mononuclear cells. The source of these receptors is a person between 18 and 70 years old in good health.

This clone was seen ten or more times. The read halts 3 residues ahead of the CDR3 end, with the missing end drawn from the germline J gene. The chain joins TRBV2 to TRBJ2-7, with D possibly matching TRBD2 (5 bases). The CDR3 spans 12 residues. Trimming removed 0 bases at V and 6 bases at J, with 6 bases between. CDR1 is SNHLY, CDR2 FYNNEI, per germline. The part of the CDR3 DNA that was read is TGTGCCAGCAGTGAAGCGCTAGCCGAG. Its protein is CASSEALAE. The complete CDR3 sequence is CASSEALAEQYF.

This clone was observed many times. The read ends 3 residues shy of where the CDR3 ends; the end is completed using the germline J gene. The V and J genes are TRBV3-1 (or the pseudogene TRBV3-2) and TRBJ2-2; no clear D gene. The germline CDR1 and CDR2 sequences are LGHDT and YNNKEL (reference sequence). The CDR3 length is 14 residues. V lost 4 bases and J 1 base, leaving 7 bases between the germline ends. CDR3 residues: CASSPRQNTGELFF. CDR3 DNA, as far as it was read: TGTGCCAGCAGCCCCCGACAGAACACCGGGGAG.

This clone was detected ten times or more. The CDR3 end lies 3 residues beyond the end of the read and is filled in from the germline J gene. This chain links TRBV5-1 with TRBJ1-2; 7 positions agree with TRBD1. Per the germline V gene, CDR1 is SGHRS and CDR2 is YFSETQ. This CDR3 spans 16 amino acids. Trimming cost V 0 bases and J 7 bases; bases outside gene matches: 12. This CDR3 is CASSLDGRQGLGGYTF. The part of the CDR3 DNA that was read is TGCGCCAGCAGCTTGGATGGGCGACAGGGTTTGGGTGGC.

This clone was recorded at least ten times. The read terminates 3 residues ahead of where the CDR3 ends, so the germline J gene completes it. V usage is TRBV30 and J usage is TRBJ2-1; the D gene is possibly TRBD2 (6 bases). The V gene lost 2 bases and the J gene lost 7 bases, with 9 bases spanning the gap. CDR3 length: 12 residues. Germline V gene lookup returns CDR1 GTSNPN and CDR2 SVGIG (reference sequence). The CDR3 DNA, read in part, is TGTGCCTGGAGTTTCGGGGGAAATGAG. Its translation: CAWSFGGNE. The full CDR3 sequence reads CAWSFGGNEQFF.

This clone has ten or more counts. The observed sequence ends 3 residues before the CDR3 terminus, with the missing tail filled in from the germline J gene. The V gene is TRBV19, the J gene TRBJ2-3, with TRBD2 matching over 12 bases. CDR1 LNHDA and CDR2 SQIVND come from the germline V gene (reference sequence). With V trimmed by 5 bases and J by 4 bases, 7 bases remained unmatched. This CDR3 has 16 amino acids. The CDR3 is CASSASGTSGPDTQYF. The sequenced CDR3 bases are TGTGCCAGTAGTGCGTCCGGGACTAGCGGGCCAGATACG.

This clone was seen many times. The read ends 3 residues shy of where the CDR3 ends; the end is completed using the germline J gene. This chain links TRBV19 with TRBJ2-7, with 9 bases fitting TRBD1. This CDR3 is 14 amino acids long. CDR1 and CDR2 (germline): LNHDA, SQIVND (reference sequence). J was trimmed by 5 bases and V by 5 bases; bases with no gene match: 7. The covered CDR3 bases are TGTGCCAGTAGTCTGCGGGGACAGGGAGACGAG. Amino acid sequence: CASSLRGQGDE. The full CDR3 reads CASSLRGQGDEQYF.

Many counts were recorded for this clone. The missing CDR3 end, 3 residues past where the read stops, is filled in from the germline J gene. The V call is TRBV7-9, the J call TRBJ2-5; 8 positions agree with TRBD1. The V gene end was trimmed by 6 bases and the J gene end by 1 base; junction bases not matched to a gene: 7. The germline gives CDR1 SEHNR, CDR2 FQNEAQ (reference sequence). The CDR3 runs 15 residues. The CDR3 here is CASRQGGQGQETQYF. Partial CDR3 DNA: TGTGCCAGCAGACAGGGCGGACAGGGCCAAGAGACC.

In its sample, this clone was seen many times. The DNA ends 3 residues before the CDR3 does, and the rest of the CDR3 is filled in from the germline J gene. The genes are TRBV28 and TRBJ1-1; D ambiguous. Per the germline V gene, CDR1 is MDHEN and CDR2 is SYDVKM. The CDR3 is 14 residues long. V dropped 0 bases and J dropped 1 base, with 6 bases sitting between them. The sequenced part of the CDR3 DNA is TGTGCCAGCAGTTTATGGCGGGGGAACACTGAA. This codes for CASSLWRGNTE. The CDR3 reads in full as CASSLWRGNTEAFF.

This clone has a count of ten or more. The read halts 3 residues ahead of the CDR3 end, with the missing end drawn from the germline J gene. The chain has TRBV29-1 and TRBJ1-1, with D tentatively TRBD1 (6 bases). Germline assignment: CDR1 SQVTM and CDR2 ANQGSEA. V lost 7 bases to trimming and J lost 1 base, with 16 bases between them. This CDR3 is built from 14 residues. CDR3 sequence reads: CSAQPQGTNTEAFF. The DNA read from the CDR3 is TGCAGCGCCCAACCCCAGGGGACGAACACTGAA. Full variable domain (remainder filled in from reference TRBV29-1 and TRBJ1-1): SAVISQKPSRDICQRGTSLTIQCQVDSQVTMMFWYRQQPGQSLTLIATANQGSEATYESGFVIDKFPISRPNLTFSTLTVSNMSPEDSSIYLCSAQPQGTNTEAFFGQGTRLTVV.

This clone was recorded at least ten times. The CDR3 end falls 3 residues outside the read, so it is completed with the germline J gene. The V gene is TRBV5-1, the J gene TRBJ1-6, with TRBD1 identical over 9 bases. Germline-derived CDR1 and CDR2 are SGHRS and YFSETQ. V was clipped by 4 bases and J by 8 bases; unmatched bases: 1. The CDR3 sequence is 13 residues long. The part of the CDR3 DNA that was read is TGCGCCAGCAGCCGGGACAGGGATTCACCC. The encoded protein is CASSRDRDSP. The CDR3 as a whole reads CASSRDRDSPLHF.

This clone was seen ten or more times. The CDR3 is CASSFRGGGYEQYF. The covered CDR3 bases are TGCGCCAGCAGCTTCCGGGGGGGAGGCTACGAG. This sequence joins TRBV5-1 and TRBJ2-7; 8 bases agree with TRBD2. Coverage ceases 3 residues before the CDR3 finishes, and the germline J gene fills in the end. The germline V gene encodes CDR1 SGHRS and CDR2 YFSETQ. This CDR3 is 14 amino acids long. V shed 2 bases and J 3 bases; nucleotides not matched to a gene: 4.

This clone was observed a few times. The read gets to within 3 residues of the CDR3 end, and the germline J gene fills in the rest. The chain combines TRBV13 with TRBJ2-7; 8 nucleotides agree with TRBD2. Losses at the gene ends were 1 base for V and 6 bases for J; bases not matched to a gene: 5. CDR3 length: 14 residues. Germline V gene sequence: CDR1 PRHDT, CDR2 FYEKMQ (reference sequence). The sequenced part of the CDR3 DNA is TGTGCCAGCAGCTTAGAAGGTAGCGGGACCGAG. Its translation is CASSLEGSGTE. The entire CDR3 reads CASSLEGSGTEQYF.

With respect to this clone: The read halts 3 residues ahead of the CDR3 end, with the missing end drawn from the germline J gene. The genes are TRBV10-2 and TRBJ2-5; TRBD2 aligns across 11 bases. The CDR3 covers 13 residues. From germline, CDR1 is WSHSY and CDR2 SAAADI. V was clipped by 7 bases and J by 5 bases; unmatched bases: 3. Partial CDR3 DNA: TGCGCCAGCAAACTAGCGGGAGCTGAGACC. It is translated as CASKLAGAET. The CDR3, in full, reads CASKLAGAETQYF.

This clone was counted ten times or more. Read coverage stops 3 residues before the CDR3 terminus; the germline J gene supplies the remainder. The chain uses TRBV20-1 and TRBJ2-1; D is possibly TRBD1 (6 bases). Trimming cost V 0 bases and J 4 bases, with 16 bases left between them. The CDR3 loop spans 16 amino acids. Germline values: CDR1 DFQATT, CDR2 SNEGSKA (reference sequence). The CDR3 protein is CSARDLGRGEYNEQFF. Incomplete CDR3 DNA: TGCAGTGCTAGAGATTTAGGCAGGGGCGAATACAATGAG.

This clone was recorded many times. The CDR3 is cut off 3 residues early in the read; its end comes from the germline J gene. The chain combines TRBV19 with TRBJ1-2; no definite D call. V lost 3 bases and J 7 bases, leaving 15 bases between the germline ends. Germline-derived CDR1 and CDR2 are LNHDA and SQIVND (reference sequence). The CDR3 runs 14 residues. The CDR3 here is CASSISVNPGGYTF. The DNA read from the CDR3 is TGTGCCAGTAGTATCTCAGTGAACCCGGGTGGC.

This clone was counted at least ten times. The read falls 3 residues short of the CDR3 end, and the missing part is taken from the germline J gene. The chain uses TRBV2 and TRBJ1-6; TRBD1 is a possible D gene (5 bases). The germline V gene has CDR1 SNHLY and CDR2 FYNNEI. Trimming removed 4 bases at V and 8 bases at J, with 18 bases between. The CDR3 length is 16 residues. CDR3 loop: CASSVGLLNRHSPLHF. The sequenced part of the CDR3 DNA is TGTGCCAGCAGTGTCGGCCTGCTTAACAGGCATTCACCC.

Ten or more counts support this clone. The read comes to an end 3 residues before the CDR3 does, leaving the germline J gene to fill in the end. The V call is TRBV5-1, the J call TRBJ2-3, with D perhaps matching TRBD1 (6 bases). The CDR3 consists of 15 residues. Trimming cost V 2 bases and J 0 bases, with 10 bases left between them. Germline CDR1 reads SGHRS; CDR2 reads YFSETQ. The CDR3 loop reads CASSLQGASTDTQYF. The sequenced CDR3 bases are TGCGCCAGCAGCTTACAGGGAGCTAGCACAGATACG.

This clone was picked up many times. Read data end 3 residues before the CDR3 end; the end is taken from the germline J gene. V usage is TRBV28 and J usage is TRBJ1-6; 7 bases match TRBD1. Germline V gene sequence: CDR1 MDHEN, CDR2 SYDVKM. The J segment lost 7 bases and the V segment lost 6 bases, leaving 6 bases of the junction unmatched. This CDR3 region has 14 residues. CDR3 bases read: TGTGCCAGCAGAGGACAGGTGGGCAATTCACCC. Its protein product is CASRGQVGNSP. The whole CDR3 protein is CASRGQVGNSPLHF.

This clone was seen many times. The CDR3 loop reads CASGSGGANLYEQYF. The covered CDR3 bases are TGTGCCAGTGGTAGCGGGGGGGCAAATCTCTACGAG. The chain joins TRBV19 to TRBJ2-7, with 11 positions matching TRBD2. The CDR3 goes on 3 residues after the read ends, and that part is filled in from the germline J gene. Germline V gene lookup returns CDR1 LNHDA and CDR2 SQIVND (reference sequence). The CDR3 has 15 residues. J lost 3 bases, V lost 8 bases, and 9 bases had no gene match.

This clone was observed many times. The read comes to an end 3 residues before the CDR3 does, leaving the germline J gene to fill in the end. The chain combines TRBV2 with TRBJ2-3; no clear D. Trimming left V 8 bases short and J 0 bases short, with 3 bases between. Germline V gives CDR1 SNHLY, CDR2 FYNNEI. The CDR3 sequence is 11 residues long. Partial CDR3 DNA: TGTGCCAGCTCTAGCACAGATACG. Translating gives CASSSTDT. The whole CDR3 reads CASSSTDTQYF.

There are many counts of this clone. CDR3 sequence reads: CASSLVAGTGEEAFF. CDR3 bases read: TGTGCCAGCAGCTTAGTTGCCGGGACAGGGGAGGAA. The J gene is TRBJ1-1, the V gene TRBV7-2; 10 bases map to TRBD1. The sequenced fragment ends 3 residues before the CDR3 boundary, so the rest is inferred from the germline J gene. The germline V gene has CDR1 SGHTA and CDR2 FQGNSA. This CDR3 has 15 amino acids.

This clone was seen ten or more times. The CDR3 goes on 3 residues after the read ends, and that part is filled in from the germline J gene. The genes are TRBV10-3 and TRBJ1-1; maybe TRBD1 (6 bases). CDR1 ENHRY and CDR2 SYGVKD come from the germline V gene. The CDR3 spans 14 residues. V lost 2 bases to trimming and J lost 5 bases, with 12 bases between them. This CDR3 is CAISETGMETEAFF. Partial CDR3 DNA: TGTGCCATCAGTGAGACAGGGATGGAGACTGAA.

This clone has more than one count but fewer than ten. CDR3 DNA, as far as it was read: TGTGCCAGCAGTGAAAATGGGGGACAGGGTTATGGC. This encodes CASSENGGQGYG. The whole CDR3 sequence reads CASSENGGQGYGYTF. The rearrangement uses TRBV2 and TRBJ1-2; 9 bases align to TRBD1. The observed sequence ends 3 residues before the CDR3 terminus, with the missing tail filled in from the germline J gene. The CDR3 sequence is 15 residues long. The trim removed 2 bases at V and 5 bases at J, leaving 6 bases unmatched. Germline CDR1 reads SNHLY; CDR2 reads FYNNEI.

This clone was recorded many times. The sequenced fragment ends 3 residues before the CDR3 boundary, so the rest is inferred from the germline J gene. The chain joins TRBV23-1 to TRBJ1-1, with 9 bases aligning to TRBD1. TRBV23-1 is an open reading frame whose function is uncertain. The CDR3 consists of 14 residues. V lost 4 bases to trimming and J lost 1 base; unmatched junction nucleotides: 1. The CDR3 loop is CASSPGQGNTEAFF. The DNA read from the CDR3 is TGCGCCAGCAGTCCGGGACAGGGGAACACTGAA.

This clone was detected ten times or more. Read data end 3 residues before the CDR3 end; the end is taken from the germline J gene. The genes are TRBV12-3 or TRBV12-4 and TRBJ1-1; D gene ambiguous. The CDR3 sequence is 13 residues long. Trimming took 7 bases from V and 0 from J, leaving 9 bases between them. The CDR3 bases that were read are TGTGCCAGCAAACAGCTTATGAACACTGAA. As protein: CASKQLMNTE. The entire CDR3 protein is CASKQLMNTEAFF.

This clone has ten or more counts. The read terminates 3 residues ahead of where the CDR3 ends, so the germline J gene completes it. The rearrangement joins TRBV6-4 to TRBJ2-1; a weak D match, TRBD2 (6 bases). The CDR3 is made up of 15 amino acids. The V gene's germline CDR1 is MRHNA and CDR2 SNTAGT. Trimming took 0 bases from V and 2 from J, leaving 8 bases between them. CDR3: CASSDSAGAYNEQFF. Incomplete CDR3 DNA: TGTGCCAGCAGTGACTCAGCGGGCGCCTACAATGAG.

This clone showed up many times. The observed sequence ends 3 residues before the CDR3 terminus, with the missing tail filled in from the germline J gene. The rearrangement links TRBV7-8 to TRBJ2-3; D gene ambiguous. CDR1 SGHVS and CDR2 FQNEAQ come from the germline V gene. The CDR3 consists of 14 residues. Trimming shortened V by 2 bases and J by 0 bases, and 6 bases separated the two germline ends. CDR3 bases read: TGTGCCAGCAGCTTATTAGGGAGCACAGATACG. This gives the protein CASSLLGSTDT. The full CDR3 reads CASSLLGSTDTQYF.

This clone was seen ten or more times. The read terminates 3 residues before the CDR3 end, so the remaining end is supplied by the germline J gene. The genes are TRBV20-1 and TRBJ2-1; D uncertain. Germline loops: CDR1 DFQATT, CDR2 SNEGSKA (reference sequence). This CDR3 spans 14 amino acids. The germline V and J ends were trimmed by 8 bases and 0 bases, with 14 bases remaining between them. The CDR3 sequence: CSIRTSSSYNEQFF. Incomplete CDR3 DNA: TGCAGTATAAGAACTTCAAGCTCCTACAATGAG.

This clone showed up many times. The CDR3 goes on 3 residues after the read ends, and that part is filled in from the germline J gene. V gene TRBV6-4 combines with J gene TRBJ2-2; the D gene is possibly TRBD2 (6 bases). Germline CDR1 reads MRHNA; CDR2 reads SNTAGT. The CDR3 runs to 13 residues. Trimming left V 5 bases short and J 5 bases short, with 9 bases between. CDR3 residues: CASSTGGTGELFF. The sequenced part of the CDR3 DNA is TGTGCCAGCAGTACTGGAGGGACCGGGGAG.

In this sample, this clone turned up many times. The CDR3 is cut off 3 residues early in the read; its end comes from the germline J gene. The V and J genes are TRBV7-9 and TRBJ1-2; 8 bases are a match to TRBD1. The CDR3 loop spans 14 amino acids. Losses at the gene ends were 1 base for V and 6 bases for J; bases not matched to a gene: 4. CDR1 SEHNR and CDR2 FQNEAQ come from the germline V gene (reference sequence). The CDR3 protein is CASSLGQGADGYTF. Incomplete CDR3 DNA: TGTGCCAGCAGCTTAGGTCAGGGGGCGGATGGC.